This T cell receptor (beta chain) is drawn from a study of blood T cell repertoires in COVID-19. About the study: Whether acute or convalescent, the COVID-19 samples came from the United States, Italy and Spain.

The CDR3 has 15 amino acids. Trimming removed 6 bases from V and 1 base from J; junction bases left unmatched: 3. Germline CDR1 LNHDA, CDR2 SQIVND (reference sequence). Sequencing used immunoSEQ multiplex PCR; TCRdb keeps in-frame clones, though not all of them. The sample contains over 45,000 clones, 80% to 90% of which appear only once. The clonotype comes from a human donor in a cohort sampled during active COVID-19. The sequencing sample was made of peripheral blood. The chain links TRBV19 to TRBJ2-7, with 13 positions matching TRBD2. The CDR3 protein is CASRRTSGGSYEQYF. The CDR3, as DNA: TGTGCCAGTAGGCGGACTAGCGGGGGTTCCTACGAGCAGTACTTC.